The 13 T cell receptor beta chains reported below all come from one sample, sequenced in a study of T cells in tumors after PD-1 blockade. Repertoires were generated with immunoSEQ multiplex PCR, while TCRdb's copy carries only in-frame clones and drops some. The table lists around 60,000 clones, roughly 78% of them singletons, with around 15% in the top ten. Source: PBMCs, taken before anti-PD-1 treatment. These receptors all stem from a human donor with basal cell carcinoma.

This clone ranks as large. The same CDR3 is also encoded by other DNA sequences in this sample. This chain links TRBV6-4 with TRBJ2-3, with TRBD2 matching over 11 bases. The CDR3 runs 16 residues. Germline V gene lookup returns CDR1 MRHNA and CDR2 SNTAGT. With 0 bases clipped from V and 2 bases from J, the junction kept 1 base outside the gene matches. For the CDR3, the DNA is TGTGCCAGCAGTGACTCTAGCGGGGGGGCCACAGATACGCAGTATTTT. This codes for CASSDSSGGATDTQYF.

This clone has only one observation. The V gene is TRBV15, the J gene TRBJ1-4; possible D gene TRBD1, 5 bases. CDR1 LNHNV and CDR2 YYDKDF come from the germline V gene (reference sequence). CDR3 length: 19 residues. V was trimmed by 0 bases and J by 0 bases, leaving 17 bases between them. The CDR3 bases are TGTGCCACCAGCAGAGATCGGAGGGGATCTGATGCAACTAATGAAAAACTGTTTTTT. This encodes CATSRDRRGSDATNEKLFF.

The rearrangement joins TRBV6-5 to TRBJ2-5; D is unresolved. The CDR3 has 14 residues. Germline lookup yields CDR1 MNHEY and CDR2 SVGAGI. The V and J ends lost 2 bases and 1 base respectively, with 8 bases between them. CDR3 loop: CASSYAATQETQYF. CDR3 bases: TGTGCCAGCAGTTACGCAGCAACCCAAGAGACCCAGTACTTC.

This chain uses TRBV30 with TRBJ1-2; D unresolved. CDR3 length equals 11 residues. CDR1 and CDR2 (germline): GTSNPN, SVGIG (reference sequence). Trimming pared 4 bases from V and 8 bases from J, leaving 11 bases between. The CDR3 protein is CAWMGRTGYTF. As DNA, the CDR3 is TGTGCCTGGATGGGCAGGACCGGCTACACCTTC.

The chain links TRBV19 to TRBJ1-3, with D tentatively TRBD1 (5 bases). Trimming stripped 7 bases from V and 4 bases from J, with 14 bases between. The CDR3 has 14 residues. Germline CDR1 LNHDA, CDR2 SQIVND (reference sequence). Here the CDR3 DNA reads TGTGCCAGTACCCTCTGGGGGGTCGGAAACACCATATATTTT. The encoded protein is CASTLWGVGNTIYF.

The CDR3 bases are TGTGCCAGCAGCTTAGAGGGGGGACAGGGGCGCGAGCAGTACTTC. It yields the protein CASSLEGGQGREQYF. This sequence joins TRBV13 and TRBJ2-7; 10 bases align to TRBD1. The germline V gene encodes CDR1 PRHDT and CDR2 FYEKMQ (reference sequence). The CDR3 has 15 amino acids. Trimming cost V 1 base and J 6 bases; bases outside gene matches: 6.

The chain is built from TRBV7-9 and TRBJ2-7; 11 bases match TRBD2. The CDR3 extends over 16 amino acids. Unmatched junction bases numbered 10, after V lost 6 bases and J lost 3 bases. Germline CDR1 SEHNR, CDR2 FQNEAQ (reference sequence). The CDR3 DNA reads TGTGCCAGCAGTCCATTGCTAGCGGGGGGTTACTACGAGCAGTACTTC. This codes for CASSPLLAGGYYEQYF. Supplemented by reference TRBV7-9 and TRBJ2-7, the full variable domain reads DTGVSQNPRHKITKRGQNVTFRCDPISEHNRLYWYRQTLGQGPEFLTYFQNEAQLEKSRLLSDRFSAERPKGSFSTLEIQRTEQGDSAMYLCASSPLLAGGYYEQYFGPGTRLTVT.

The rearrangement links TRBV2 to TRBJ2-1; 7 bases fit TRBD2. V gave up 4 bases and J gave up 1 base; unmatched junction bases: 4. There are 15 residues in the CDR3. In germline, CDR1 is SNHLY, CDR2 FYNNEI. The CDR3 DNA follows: TGTGCCAGCAGTGGGACTAGGTCGTCCTACAATGAGCAGTTCTTC. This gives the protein CASSGTRSSYNEQFF.

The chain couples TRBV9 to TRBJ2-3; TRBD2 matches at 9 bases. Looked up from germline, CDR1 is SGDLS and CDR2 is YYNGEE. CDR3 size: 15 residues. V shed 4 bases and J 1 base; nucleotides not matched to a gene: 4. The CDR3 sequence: CASSLVAGGTDTQYF. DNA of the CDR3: TGTGCCAGCAGCCTTGTAGCGGGGGGCACAGATACGCAGTATTTT.

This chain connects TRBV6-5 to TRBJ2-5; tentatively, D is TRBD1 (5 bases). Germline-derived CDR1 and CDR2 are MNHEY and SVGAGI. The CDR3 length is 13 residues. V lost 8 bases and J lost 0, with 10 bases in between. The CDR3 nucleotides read TGTGCCAGCGGTCACAGGTACCAAGAGACCCAGTACTTC. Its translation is CASGHRYQETQYF.

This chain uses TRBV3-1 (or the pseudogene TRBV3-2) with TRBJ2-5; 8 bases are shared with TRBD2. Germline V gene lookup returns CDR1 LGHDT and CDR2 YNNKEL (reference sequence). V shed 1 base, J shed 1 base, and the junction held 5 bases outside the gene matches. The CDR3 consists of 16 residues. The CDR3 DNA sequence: TGTGCCAGCAGCCAAGTTGCCAGCGGGGGCCAAGAGACCCAGTACTTC. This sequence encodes CASSQVASGGQETQYF.

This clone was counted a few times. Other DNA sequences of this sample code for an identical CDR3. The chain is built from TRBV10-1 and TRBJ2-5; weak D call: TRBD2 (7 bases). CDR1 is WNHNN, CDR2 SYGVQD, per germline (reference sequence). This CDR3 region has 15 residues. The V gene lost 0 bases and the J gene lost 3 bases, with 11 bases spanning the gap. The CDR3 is CASSESRGTKETQYF. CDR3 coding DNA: TGCGCCAGCAGTGAGTCGAGGGGGACTAAAGAGACCCAGTACTTC.

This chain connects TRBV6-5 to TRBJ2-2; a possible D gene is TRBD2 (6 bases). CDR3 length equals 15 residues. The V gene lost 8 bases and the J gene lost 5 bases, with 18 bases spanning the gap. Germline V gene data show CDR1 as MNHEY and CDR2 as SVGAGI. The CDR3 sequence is CASATASGGTGELFF. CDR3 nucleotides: TGTGCCAGCGCCACAGCCTCCGGGGGAACCGGGGAGCTGTTTTTT.